The rows below give T cell receptor beta chains drawn from one sample of a study of lymphopenia after photon versus proton radiotherapy. Measured with immunoSEQ multiplex PCR; TCRdb has only the in-frame clones, and not every one. The sample lists 50,000 to 60,000 clones; roughly nine tenths were seen once. Specimen: peripheral blood, collected from a patient treated with photon-based radiotherapy. These receptors all come from a woman between 40 and 50 years old with cholangiocarcinoma. CDR3s include the opening cysteine and the closing phenylalanine or tryptophan. Fields, in order: J gene, V gene, D gene, clone size, CDR3 protein, CDR3 DNA. The D gene is left open where the match is weak. Some rows mark clone size as missing; the rest say once, few, many or name a class of expanded clone.

TRBJ1-6,TRBV5-1,NA,once,CASSPSPGAQGALHF,TGCGCCAGCAGCCCCTCGCCCGGGGCGCAAGGGGCCCTCCACTTT
TRBJ1-3,TRBV5-6,NA,NA,CASRGSGNTIYF,TGTGCCAGCAGGGGGTCTGGAAACACCATATATTTT
TRBJ2-1,TRBV4-1,TRBD1,NA,CASSQVDRYNEQFF,TGCGCCAGCAGCCAAGTGGACAGGTACAATGAGCAGTTCTTC
TRBJ1-1,TRBV15,TRBD1,NA,CATSSSGTGGSEAFF,TGTGCCACCAGCAGTTCCGGGACAGGGGGCAGTGAAGCTTTCTTT
TRBJ1-2,TRBV2,NA,once,CASRPGRTNYGYTF,TGTGCCAGCAGACCGGGACGGACTAACTATGGCTACACCTTC
TRBJ1-4,TRBV4-3,TRBD1,once,CASSRTGVTNEKLFF,TGCGCCAGCAGCCGTACAGGGGTAACTAATGAAAAACTGTTTTTT
TRBJ1-5,TRBV28,NA,NA,CASTSVGGSYQPQHF,TGTGCCAGCACGTCGGTGGGGGGCTCATATCAGCCCCAGCATTTT
TRBJ2-3,TRBV5-1,TRBD1,NA,CASSLGLLGQGFLNTKDTQYF,TGCGCCAGCAGCTTGGGCCTCCTCGGACAGGGTTTCCTTAATACCAAGGATACGCAGTATTTT
TRBJ1-1,TRBV4-1,TRBD1,NA,CASSRRQGGTGAFF,TGCGCCAGCAGCCGCCGGCAGGGGGGAACGGGAGCTTTCTTT
TRBJ1-4,TRBV18,TRBD1,NA,CASSVGQATNEKLFF,TGTGCCAGCTCAGTGGGACAGGCAACTAATGAAAAACTGTTTTTT
TRBJ1-3,TRBV2,TRBD1,NA,CASSPDRAGNTIYF,TGTGCCAGCAGCCCGGACAGGGCTGGAAACACCATATATTTT
TRBJ1-2,TRBV6-5,TRBD1,NA,CASSPGQGNGYTF,TGTGCCAGCAGCCCGGGACAGGGGAATGGCTACACCTTC
TRBJ2-5,TRBV2,NA,NA,CASSPREIGGETQYF,TGTGCCAGCAGCCCCAGGGAGATTGGGGGAGAGACCCAGTACTTC
TRBJ1-3,TRBV13,TRBD1,NA,CASSSGQGYTIYF,TGTGCCAGCAGCTCAGGACAGGGGTACACCATATATTTT
TRBJ1-2,TRBV9,TRBD1,once,CASSVGGTGAQSTYGYTF,TGTGCCAGCAGCGTAGGGGGGACAGGGGCCCAGAGTACCTATGGCTACACCTTC
TRBJ1-1,TRBV19,NA,few,CASWPGGVNTEAFF,TGTGCCAGCTGGCCCGGAGGTGTGAACACTGAAGCTTTCTTT
TRBJ2-3,TRBV5-4,NA,NA,CASSRPLAGLSTDTQYF,TGTGCCAGCAGCCGTCCGCTTGCGGGGCTTAGCACAGATACGCAGTATTTT
TRBJ2-1,TRBV30,NA,NA,CAWSVRRGEQFF,TGTGCCTGGAGCGTACGCAGAGGTGAGCAGTTCTTC
TRBJ2-7,TRBV30,NA,NA,CAWRRGGNYEQYF,TGTGCCTGGAGGAGGGGCGGGAACTACGAGCAGTACTTC
TRBJ1-2,TRBV2,NA,NA,CASGLGFANYGYTF,TGTGCCAGCGGCCTTGGATTTGCTAACTATGGCTACACCTTC